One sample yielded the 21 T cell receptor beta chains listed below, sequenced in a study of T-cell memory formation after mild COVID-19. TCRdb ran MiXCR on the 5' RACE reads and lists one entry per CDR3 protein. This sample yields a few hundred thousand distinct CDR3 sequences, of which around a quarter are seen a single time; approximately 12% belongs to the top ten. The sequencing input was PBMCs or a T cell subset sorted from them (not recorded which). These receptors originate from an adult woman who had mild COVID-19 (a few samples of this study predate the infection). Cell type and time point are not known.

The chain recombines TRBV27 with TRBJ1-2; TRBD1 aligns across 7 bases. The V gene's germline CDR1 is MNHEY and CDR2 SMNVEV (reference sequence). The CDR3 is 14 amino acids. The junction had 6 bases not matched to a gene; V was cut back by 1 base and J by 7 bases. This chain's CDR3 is CASSLWATGAGYTF. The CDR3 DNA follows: TGTGCCAGCAGTTTATGGGCCACAGGGGCTGGCTACACCTTC.

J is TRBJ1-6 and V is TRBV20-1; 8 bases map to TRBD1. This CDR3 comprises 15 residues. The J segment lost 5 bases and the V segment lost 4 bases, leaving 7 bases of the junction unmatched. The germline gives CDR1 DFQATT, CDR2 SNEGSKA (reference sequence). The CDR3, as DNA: TGCAGTGCTATCCACCCGACAGGGGATAATTCACCCCTCCACTTT. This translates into CSAIHPTGDNSPLHF.

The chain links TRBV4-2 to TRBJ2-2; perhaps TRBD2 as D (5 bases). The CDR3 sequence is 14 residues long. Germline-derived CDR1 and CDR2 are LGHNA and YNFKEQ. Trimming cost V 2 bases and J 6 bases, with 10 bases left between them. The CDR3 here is CASSQPTGSGELFF. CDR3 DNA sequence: TGTGCCAGCAGCCAACCCACGGGATCCGGGGAGCTGTTTTTT.

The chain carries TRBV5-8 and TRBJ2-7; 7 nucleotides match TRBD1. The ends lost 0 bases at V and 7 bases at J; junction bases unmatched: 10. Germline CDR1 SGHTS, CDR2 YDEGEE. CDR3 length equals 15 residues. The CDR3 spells CASSLGGTAVREQYF. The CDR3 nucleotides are TGTGCCAGCAGCTTGGGAGGGACAGCCGTCAGGGAGCAGTACTTC. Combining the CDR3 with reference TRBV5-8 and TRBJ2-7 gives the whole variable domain EAGVTQSPTHLIKTRGQQATLRCSPISGHTSVYWYQQALGLGLQFLLWYDEGEERNRGNFPPRFSGRQFPNYSSELNVNALELEDSALYLCASSLGGTAVREQYFGPGTRLTVT.

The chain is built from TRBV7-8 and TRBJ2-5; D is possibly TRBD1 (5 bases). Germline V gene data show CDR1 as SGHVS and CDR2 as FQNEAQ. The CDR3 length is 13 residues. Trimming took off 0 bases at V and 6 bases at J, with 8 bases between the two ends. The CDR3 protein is CASSLAGRKTQYF. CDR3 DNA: TGTGCCAGCAGCTTAGCGGGGCGGAAGACCCAGTACTTC.

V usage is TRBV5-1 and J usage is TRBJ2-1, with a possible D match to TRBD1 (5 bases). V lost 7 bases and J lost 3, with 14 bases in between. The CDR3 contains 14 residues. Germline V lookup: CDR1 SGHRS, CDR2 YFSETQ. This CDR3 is CASADTWGYNEQFF. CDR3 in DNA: TGCGCCAGCGCGGACACCTGGGGCTACAATGAGCAGTTCTTC.

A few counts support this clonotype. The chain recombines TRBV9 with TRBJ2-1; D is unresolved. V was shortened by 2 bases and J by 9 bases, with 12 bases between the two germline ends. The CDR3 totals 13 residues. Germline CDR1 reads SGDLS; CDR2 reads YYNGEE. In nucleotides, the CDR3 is TGTGCCAGCAGCGTCAGGACCGTGAGTGAGCAGTTCTTC. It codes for CASSVRTVSEQFF.

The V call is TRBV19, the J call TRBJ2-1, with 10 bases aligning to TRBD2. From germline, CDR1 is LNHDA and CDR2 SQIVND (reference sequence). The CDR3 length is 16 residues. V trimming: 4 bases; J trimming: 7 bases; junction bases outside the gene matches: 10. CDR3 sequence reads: CASSRTSGALRNEQFF. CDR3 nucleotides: TGTGCCAGTAGTAGAACTAGCGGGGCCCTCCGGAATGAGCAGTTCTTC.

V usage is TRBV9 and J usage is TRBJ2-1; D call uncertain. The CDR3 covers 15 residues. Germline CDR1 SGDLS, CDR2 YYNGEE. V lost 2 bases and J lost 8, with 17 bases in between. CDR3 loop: CASSVLASLGYEQFF. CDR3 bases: TGTGCCAGCAGCGTTCTCGCGAGTCTGGGGTATGAGCAGTTCTTC.

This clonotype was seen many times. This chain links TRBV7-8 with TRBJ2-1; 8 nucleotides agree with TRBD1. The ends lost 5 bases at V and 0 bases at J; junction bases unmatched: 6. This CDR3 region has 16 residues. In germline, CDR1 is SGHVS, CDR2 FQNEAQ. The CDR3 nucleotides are TGTGCCAGCAGCCCGCGGACAGGGAGCTCCTACAATGAGCAGTTCTTC. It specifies CASSPRTGSSYNEQFF.

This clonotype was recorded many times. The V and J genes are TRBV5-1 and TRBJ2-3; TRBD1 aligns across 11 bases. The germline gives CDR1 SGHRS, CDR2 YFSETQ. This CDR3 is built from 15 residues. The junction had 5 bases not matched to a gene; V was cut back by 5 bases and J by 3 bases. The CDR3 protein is CASRGQGAGTDTQYF. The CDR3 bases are TGCGCCAGCAGAGGACAGGGGGCAGGGACAGATACGCAGTATTTT. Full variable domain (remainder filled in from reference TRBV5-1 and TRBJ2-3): KAGVTQTPRYLIKTRGQQVTLSCSPISGHRSVSWYQQTPGQGLQFLFEYFSETQRNKGNFPGRFSGRQFSNSRSEMNVSTLELGDSALYLCASRGQGAGTDTQYFGPGTRLTVL.

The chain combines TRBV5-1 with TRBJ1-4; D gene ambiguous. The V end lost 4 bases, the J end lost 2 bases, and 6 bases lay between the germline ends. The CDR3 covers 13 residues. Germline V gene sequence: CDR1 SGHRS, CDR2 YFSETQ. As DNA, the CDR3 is TGCGCCAGCAGCCCAATTACTAATGAAAAACTGTTTTTT. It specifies CASSPITNEKLFF. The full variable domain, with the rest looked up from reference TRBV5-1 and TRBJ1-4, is KAGVTQTPRYLIKTRGQQVTLSCSPISGHRSVSWYQQTPGQGLQFLFEYFSETQRNKGNFPGRFSGRQFSNSRSEMNVSTLELGDSALYLCASSPITNEKLFFGSGTQLSVL.

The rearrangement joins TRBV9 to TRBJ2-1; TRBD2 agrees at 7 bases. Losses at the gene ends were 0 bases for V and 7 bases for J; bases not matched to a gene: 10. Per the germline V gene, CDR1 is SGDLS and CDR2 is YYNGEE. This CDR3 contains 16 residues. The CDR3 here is CASSVGAIAGTNEQFF. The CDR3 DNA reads TGTGCCAGCAGCGTAGGAGCGATAGCGGGCACAAATGAGCAGTTCTTC.

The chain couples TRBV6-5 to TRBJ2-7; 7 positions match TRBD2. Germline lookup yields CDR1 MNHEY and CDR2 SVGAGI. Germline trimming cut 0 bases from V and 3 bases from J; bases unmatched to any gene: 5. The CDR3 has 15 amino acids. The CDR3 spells CASSYSLPSGYEQYF. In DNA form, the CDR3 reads TGTGCCAGCAGTTACTCACTCCCTAGCGGCTACGAGCAGTACTTC.

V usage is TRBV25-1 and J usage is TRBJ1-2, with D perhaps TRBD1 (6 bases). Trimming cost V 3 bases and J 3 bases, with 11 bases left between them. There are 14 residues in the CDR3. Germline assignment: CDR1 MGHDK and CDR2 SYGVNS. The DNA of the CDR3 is TGTGCCAGCAGTGATACAGGGCCAGACTATGGCTACACCTTC. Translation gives CASSDTGPDYGYTF.

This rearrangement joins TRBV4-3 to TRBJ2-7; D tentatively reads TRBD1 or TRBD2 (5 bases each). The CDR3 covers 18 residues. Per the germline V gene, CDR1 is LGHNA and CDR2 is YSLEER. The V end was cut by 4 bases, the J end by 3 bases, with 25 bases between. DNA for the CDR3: TGCGCCAGCAGCCCAGGTGGCTACCGGGACCTCCAGAGCTACGAGCAGTACTTC. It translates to CASSPGGYRDLQSYEQYF.

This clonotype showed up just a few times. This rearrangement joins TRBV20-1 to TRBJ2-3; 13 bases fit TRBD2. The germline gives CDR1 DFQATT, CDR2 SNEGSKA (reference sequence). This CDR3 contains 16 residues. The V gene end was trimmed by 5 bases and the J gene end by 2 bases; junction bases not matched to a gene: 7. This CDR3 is CSARRLAGGFTDTQYF. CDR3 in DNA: TGCAGTGCTCGTCGACTAGCGGGGGGATTCACAGATACGCAGTATTTT.

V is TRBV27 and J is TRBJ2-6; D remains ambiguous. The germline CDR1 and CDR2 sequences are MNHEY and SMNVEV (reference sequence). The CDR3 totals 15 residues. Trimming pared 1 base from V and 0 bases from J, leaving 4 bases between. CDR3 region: CASSLFLSGANVLTF. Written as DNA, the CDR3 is TGTGCCAGCAGTTTATTTCTCTCTGGGGCCAACGTCCTGACTTTC.

The CDR3 loop is CSVVDLSSGNTIYF. Written as DNA, the CDR3 is TGCAGCGTTGTCGACCTCAGCTCTGGAAACACCATATATTTT. V gene TRBV29-1 combines with J gene TRBJ1-3; D not resolved. Germline lookup yields CDR1 SQVTM and CDR2 ANQGSEA. The CDR3 runs to 14 residues. The V end was cut by 4 bases, the J end by 0 bases, with 10 bases between.

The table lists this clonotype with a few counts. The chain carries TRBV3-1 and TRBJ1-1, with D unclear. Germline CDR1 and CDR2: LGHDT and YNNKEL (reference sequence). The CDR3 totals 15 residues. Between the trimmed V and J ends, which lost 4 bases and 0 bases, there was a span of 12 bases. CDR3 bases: TGTGCCAGCAGCCTCGGACCGGGGATGAACACTGAAGCTTTCTTT. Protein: CASSLGPGMNTEAFF.

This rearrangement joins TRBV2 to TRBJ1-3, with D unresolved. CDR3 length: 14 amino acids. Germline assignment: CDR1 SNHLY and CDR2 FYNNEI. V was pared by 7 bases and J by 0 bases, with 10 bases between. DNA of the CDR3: TGTGCCAGCACAAAGAGTATCTCTGGAAACACCATATATTTT. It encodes CASTKSISGNTIYF.